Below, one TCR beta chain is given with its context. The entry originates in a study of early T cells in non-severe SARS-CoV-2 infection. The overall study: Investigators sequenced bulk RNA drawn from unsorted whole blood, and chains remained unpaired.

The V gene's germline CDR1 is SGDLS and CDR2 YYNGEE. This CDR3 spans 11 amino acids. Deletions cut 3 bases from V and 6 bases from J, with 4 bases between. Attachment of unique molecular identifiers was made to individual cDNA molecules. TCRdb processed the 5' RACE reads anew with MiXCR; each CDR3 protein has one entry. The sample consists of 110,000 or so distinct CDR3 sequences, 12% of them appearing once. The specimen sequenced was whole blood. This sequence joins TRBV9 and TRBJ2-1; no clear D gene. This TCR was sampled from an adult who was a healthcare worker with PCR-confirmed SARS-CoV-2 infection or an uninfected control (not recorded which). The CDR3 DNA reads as TGTGCCAGCAGCGCCACCAATGAGCAGTTCTTC. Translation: CASSATNEQFF.